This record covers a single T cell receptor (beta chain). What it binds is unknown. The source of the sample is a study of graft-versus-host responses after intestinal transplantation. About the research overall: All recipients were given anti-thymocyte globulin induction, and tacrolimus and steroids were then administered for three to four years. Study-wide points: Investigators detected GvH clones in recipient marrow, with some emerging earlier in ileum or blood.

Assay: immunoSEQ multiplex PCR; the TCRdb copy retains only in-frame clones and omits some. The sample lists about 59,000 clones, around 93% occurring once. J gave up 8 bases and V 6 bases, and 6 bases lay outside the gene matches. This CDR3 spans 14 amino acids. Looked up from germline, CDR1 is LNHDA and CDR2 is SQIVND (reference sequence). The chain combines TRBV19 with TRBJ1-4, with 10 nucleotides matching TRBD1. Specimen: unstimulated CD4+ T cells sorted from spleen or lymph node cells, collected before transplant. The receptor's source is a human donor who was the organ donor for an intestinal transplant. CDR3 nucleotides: TGTGCCAGTAGCCCGACAGGGGGCCTCGAAAAACTGTTTTTT. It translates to CASSPTGGLEKLFF.